This TCR beta chain was recovered during a study of blood T cell repertoires in COVID-19. Using immunoSEQ multiplex PCR, the repertoire was profiled, and TCRdb retains in-frame clones only, with some absent. The sample carries about 240,000 clones, approximately 86% recorded once. Per the germline V gene, CDR1 is SQVTM and CDR2 is ANQGSEA. V trimming: 4 bases; J trimming: 3 bases; junction bases outside the gene matches: 10. This CDR3 contains 16 residues. The specimen sequenced was PBMCs or T cells enriched from blood (not recorded which). V usage is TRBV29-1 and J usage is TRBJ2-1, with 9 positions matching TRBD2. This clonotype was obtained from a woman between 35 and 50 years old with acute COVID-19. The CDR3 DNA is TGCAGCGTTGTTGGAGCGCGGGAGGGCCTCTACAATGAGCAGTTCTTC. This translates into CSVVGAREGLYNEQFF.